This TCR beta chain was captured in a study of cytomegalovirus exposure and HLA in healthy donors. PCR was performed using 60 Vbeta and 13 Jbeta primers. Produced via immunoSEQ multiplex PCR; TCRdb's table is partial and in-frame only. The sample shows some 200,000 clones, 82% of them seen only once. General study findings and limits: Analyses of presence/absence relied on an assumption of roughly uniform sequencing depth across donors. In vitro work confirmed that a few CMV-associated chains recognize CMV antigens.

About this clone: What it recognizes is unknown.

Sequenced sample: PBMCs. The clonotype was recovered from a woman between 50 and 59 years old in good health and CMV-seropositive.

The CDR3 sequence is CASSLVTSGRYEQYF. CDR3 sequence (DNA): TGCGCCAGCAGCTTAGTTACTAGCGGGAGGTACGAGCAGTACTTC. The chain carries TRBV5-1 and TRBJ2-7, with 12 nucleotides matching TRBD2. The CDR3 is made up of 15 amino acids. The J segment lost 4 bases and the V segment lost 2 bases, leaving 4 bases of the junction unmatched. The V gene's germline CDR1 is SGHRS and CDR2 YFSETQ.